The 30 T cell receptor beta chains below were found in one sample sequenced in a study of CXCR3-negative and CXCR3-positive naive CD8 T cells. Via 5' RACE with UMI labels, TRB cDNA libraries were prepared. TCRdb reprocessed the 5' RACE reads and reports one entry per CDR3 protein, with no DNA. This repertoire includes more than 40,000 distinct CDR3 sequences. What was sequenced was naive CXCR3- CD8+ T cells from blood. The sample's subset: CD45RO-CCR7+CD27+CD95- naive CD8+ T cells lacking CXCR3 (TNR3-). All receptors come from a human donor in good health. Some clones in this sample may be carry-over from other donors' samples.

J is TRBJ1-1 and V is TRBV4-2. The CDR3 spans 14 residues. Germline V lookup: CDR1 LGHNA, CDR2 YNFKEQ. The CDR3 sequence: CASSPTSGETEAFF.

This chain joins TRBV4-3 and TRBJ2-2. Germline CDR1 reads LGHNA; CDR2 reads YSLEER. The CDR3 runs 16 residues. The CDR3 here is CASSQDHRKAAGELFF.

V is TRBV28 and J is TRBJ2-1; TCRdb gives TRBD1 as the D gene, but with no DNA this cannot be confirmed. CDR1 is MDHEN, CDR2 SYDVKM, per germline. The CDR3 runs to 15 residues. CDR3 loop: CASSLADISYNEQFF.

This chain joins TRBV6-6 and TRBJ2-5; TCRdb lists TRBD1, though no DNA is available to test this call. Germline V CDR1 and CDR2: MNHNY, SVGAGI (reference sequence). The CDR3 sequence is 13 residues long. This chain's CDR3 is CAGRTSEGETQYF.

This clonotype is identified as medium-sized from frequency. This chain's CDR3 is CASRHLAGRTNEQFF. The rearrangement joins TRBV11-2 to TRBJ2-1; the D call from TCRdb, TRBD2, cannot be confirmed without DNA. Germline loops: CDR1 SGHAT, CDR2 FQNNGV. The CDR3 runs to 15 residues.

J is TRBJ1-1 and V is TRBV29-1. In germline, CDR1 is SQVTM, CDR2 ANQGSEA. This CDR3 has 12 residues. The CDR3 here is CSAESMGTEAFF.

By frequency, this clonotype is medium-sized. This sequence joins TRBV4-3 and TRBJ2-1; the TCRdb call, TRBD1, lacks DNA for checking. The CDR3 loop spans 16 amino acids. CDR1 and CDR2 from the germline V gene are LGHNA and YSLEER. CDR3 sequence: CASSQDSGAGFNEQFF.

The chain combines TRBV29-1 with TRBJ2-7; TCRdb picks TRBD1, but there is no DNA to check that call. The CDR3 consists of 12 residues. Germline V gene sequence: CDR1 SQVTM, CDR2 ANQGSEA. The CDR3 loop is CSVTGTGSEQYF.

The chain employs TRBV28 and TRBJ2-1; TCRdb's D call, TRBD2, is unchecked because there is no DNA. Germline V gene data show CDR1 as MDHEN and CDR2 as SYDVKM. The CDR3 is made up of 11 amino acids. CDR3 residues: CAVGVVREQFF.

This clonotype is deemed medium-sized (0.01 to 0.1%) by its frequency. The J gene is TRBJ2-7, the V gene TRBV9. The CDR3 runs to 15 residues. Germline CDR1 SGDLS, CDR2 YYNGEE. CDR3: CASSVGQGAPYEQYF.

The chain combines TRBV2 with TRBJ2-2. Looked up from germline, CDR1 is SNHLY and CDR2 is FYNNEI. The CDR3 loop spans 15 amino acids. CDR3: CASSLGQRNTGELFF. Full variable domain (rest looked up from reference TRBV2 and TRBJ2-2): EPEVTQTPSHQVTQMGQEVILRCVPISNHLYFYWYRQILGQKVEFLVSFYNNEISEKSEIFDDQFSVERPDGSNFTLKIRSTKLEDSAMYFCASSLGQRNTGELFFGEGSRLTVL.

This CDR3 is CASSARQGIGELFF. The chain couples TRBV9 to TRBJ2-2; TCRdb proposes TRBD1, but this gene call is untestable without DNA. Germline V CDR1 and CDR2: SGDLS, YYNGEE. The CDR3 sequence is 14 residues long. Combining the CDR3 with reference TRBV9 and TRBJ2-2 gives the whole variable domain DSGVTQTPKHLITATGQRVTLRCSPRSGDLSVYWYQQSLDQGLQFLIQYYNGEERAKGNILERFSAQQFPDLHSELNLSSLELGDSALYFCASSARQGIGELFFGEGSRLTVL.

V and J are TRBV18 and TRBJ2-1; the D call of TRBD2 rests on TCRdb alone, since no DNA is present to check it. Germline assignment: CDR1 KGHSH and CDR2 LQKENI. CDR3 length: 15 residues. The chain's CDR3 is CASSKSGGASNEQFF.

The rearrangement uses TRBV20-1 and TRBJ2-7; TCRdb picks TRBD2, but there is no DNA to check that call. This CDR3 is 15 amino acids long. The germline V gene has CDR1 DFQATT and CDR2 SNEGSKA (reference sequence). The CDR3 region is CSASPREAASYEQYF.

V and J are TRBV30 and TRBJ1-2. CDR3 length: 13 residues. Germline assignment: CDR1 GTSNPN and CDR2 SVGIG (reference sequence). The CDR3 loop is CAWNGEAAYGYTF.

The rearrangement joins TRBV29-1 to TRBJ2-2; TCRdb's D gene call, TRBD1, goes unchecked for lack of DNA. Germline-derived CDR1 and CDR2 are SQVTM and ANQGSEA. The CDR3 consists of 13 residues. This CDR3 is CSVTGGGTGELFF.

CDR3 in amino acids: CSGGVSYEQFF. This chain uses TRBV29-1 with TRBJ2-1. Germline CDR1 reads SQVTM; CDR2 reads ANQGSEA. The CDR3 contains 11 residues.

V and J are TRBV29-1 and TRBJ2-6; TCRdb returns TRBD2, unconfirmable since there is no DNA. The germline V gene has CDR1 SQVTM and CDR2 ANQGSEA. This CDR3 spans 15 amino acids. The CDR3 region is CSVEGEGSGANVLTF.

The genes are TRBV5-1 and TRBJ2-3; TCRdb's assignment of TRBD1 cannot be checked, as there is no DNA. CDR3 length: 14 residues. Germline V gene sequence: CDR1 SGHRS, CDR2 YFSETQ. Here the CDR3 reads CASSMDRVPHTQYF.

V and J are TRBV10-3 and TRBJ2-2. The CDR3 sequence is 16 residues long. Germline CDR1 ENHRY, CDR2 SYGVKD. The chain's CDR3 is CAISESGKSYTGELFF.

In terms of frequency, this clonotype is medium-sized. CDR3 sequence: CASSFGLPQETQYF. V gene TRBV12-3 or TRBV12-4 combines with J gene TRBJ2-5; TCRdb selects TRBD2, and the lack of DNA leaves this call unchecked. This CDR3 is built from 14 residues.

Judged by frequency, this clonotype is medium-sized. The CDR3: CASSPPGAKNIQYF. This sequence joins TRBV7-9 and TRBJ2-4; without DNA, the TCRdb call of TRBD1 cannot be checked. This CDR3 region has 14 residues. Germline assignment: CDR1 SEHNR and CDR2 FQNEAQ (reference sequence).

The J gene is TRBJ2-2, the V gene TRBV11-2; the TRBD1 assignment by TCRdb is unverifiable without DNA. Germline V gene data show CDR1 as SGHAT and CDR2 as FQNNGV. The CDR3 extends over 15 amino acids. CDR3 loop: CASSTGQGRTGELFF.

The chain recombines TRBV29-1 with TRBJ2-7; TCRdb calls TRBD1, which cannot be checked without DNA. There are 12 residues in the CDR3. Germline V gives CDR1 SQVTM, CDR2 ANQGSEA. This CDR3 reads CSTRDGTYEQYF.

V and J are TRBV6-2 or TRBV6-3 and TRBJ2-2; TCRdb's D gene call, TRBD2, goes unchecked for lack of DNA. Germline V gene data show CDR1 as MNHEY and CDR2 as SVGEGT. The CDR3 length is 17 residues. The CDR3 is CASSYSIAGGNTGELFF.

The V gene is TRBV6-5, the J gene TRBJ1-1. Germline CDR1 reads MNHEY; CDR2 reads SVGAGI. This CDR3 spans 13 amino acids. CDR3 protein: CASSHGEVFEAFF.

This rearrangement joins TRBV20-1 to TRBJ2-7; the TRBD1 assignment by TCRdb is unverifiable without DNA. Germline CDR1 reads DFQATT; CDR2 reads SNEGSKA (reference sequence). The CDR3 is made up of 14 amino acids. The CDR3: CSARDDRAGNEQYF.

The chain joins TRBV9 to TRBJ2-1; TCRdb reports TRBD2, a call that lacks DNA to check it against. This CDR3 spans 18 amino acids. Germline-derived CDR1 and CDR2 are SGDLS and YYNGEE. Here the CDR3 reads CASSVEASGGAPLNEQFF.

The rearrangement uses TRBV10-3 and TRBJ2-7; TCRdb's D call of TRBD2 is untestable without DNA. CDR1 is ENHRY and CDR2 is SYGVKD in the germline V gene. This CDR3 is built from 14 residues. CDR3 sequence reads: CAISRSGSSYEQYF.

The chain links TRBV10-3 to TRBJ1-1; the D call of TRBD1 rests on TCRdb alone, since no DNA is present to check it. The germline V gene has CDR1 ENHRY and CDR2 SYGVKD. This CDR3 is 16 amino acids long. The CDR3: CAISESTRDGNTEAFF.